The 32 T cell receptor beta chains given below trace back to one sample, sequenced in a study of T cells in Graves' hyperthyroidism and ophthalmopathy. There were TCR beta CDR3 regions amplified from RNA transcripts. TCR CDR3 regions were first amplified by RT-PCR with HTBI primers. TCRdb recomputed calls from the multiplex PCR reads with MiXCR, one row per CDR3 protein. Of hundreds of thousands of distinct CDR3 sequences listed, roughly 14% are singletons. What was sequenced was blood. The receptors were gathered from a woman aged 25-40 years with Graves' hyperthyroidism.

This clonotype was seen more than once but under ten times. The chain employs TRBV5-1 and TRBJ2-7, with a tentative D call TRBD2 (6 bases). There are 15 residues in the CDR3. The V end was cut by 4 bases, the J end by 3 bases, with 17 bases between. Per germline, CDR1 SGHRS and CDR2 YFSETQ. The CDR3 DNA follows: TGCGCCAGCAGCCGGGGGTTTGGGGTCGGCTACGAGCAGTACTTC. Its protein is CASSRGFGVGYEQYF. Using reference TRBV5-1 and TRBJ2-7 for the parts outside the CDR3, the full variable domain is KAGVTQTPRYLIKTRGQQVTLSCSPISGHRSVSWYQQTPGQGLQFLFEYFSETQRNKGNFPGRFSGRQFSNSRSEMNVSTLELGDSALYLCASSRGFGVGYEQYFGPGTRLTVT.

This clonotype was counted many times. The chain is built from TRBV20-1 and TRBJ2-7, with D unresolved. The germline V and J ends were trimmed by 6 bases and 0 bases, with 15 bases remaining between them. This CDR3 is built from 14 residues. Per the germline V gene, CDR1 is DFQATT and CDR2 is SNEGSKA (reference sequence). The CDR3 loop is CSALPRSSSYEQYF. The CDR3 DNA reads TGCAGTGCCCTTCCCCGATCCAGCTCCTACGAGCAGTACTTC.

V is TRBV20-1 and J is TRBJ2-1; 7 bases fit TRBD2. Looked up from germline, CDR1 is DFQATT and CDR2 is SNEGSKA (reference sequence). There are 13 residues in the CDR3. V lost 3 bases, J lost 4 bases, and 3 bases stayed unmatched. The CDR3 loop is CSASGRFYNEQFF. For the CDR3, the DNA is TGCAGTGCTAGCGGGAGGTTTTACAATGAGCAGTTCTTC.

The chain is built from TRBV19 and TRBJ1-6; no clear D gene. The germline gives CDR1 LNHDA, CDR2 SQIVND (reference sequence). The CDR3 length is 15 residues. V dropped 3 bases and J dropped 4 bases, with 10 bases sitting between them. In nucleotides, the CDR3 is TGTGCCAGTAGTATGAGGACGGATTATAATTCACCCCTCCACTTT. This gives the protein CASSMRTDYNSPLHF.

This clonotype was detected a few times. V usage is TRBV18 and J usage is TRBJ2-7; no firm D call. In germline, CDR1 is KGHSH, CDR2 LQKENI. The CDR3 runs 13 residues. V lost 6 bases and J 3 bases, leaving 12 bases between the germline ends. For the CDR3, the DNA is TGTGCCAGCTCGGCAACCAGAAGCTACGAGCAGTACTTC. Amino acid sequence: CASSATRSYEQYF. The full variable domain, with the rest looked up from reference TRBV18 and TRBJ2-7, is NAGVMQNPRHLVRRRGQEARLRCSPMKGHSHVYWYRQLPEEGLKFMVYLQKENIIDESGMPKERFSAEFPKEGPSILRIQQVVRGDSAAYFCASSATRSYEQYFGPGTRLTVT.

This clonotype was counted many times. The rearrangement uses TRBV12-3 or TRBV12-4 and TRBJ2-5; D possibly corresponds to TRBD1 (6 bases). The CDR3 has 12 residues. V was trimmed by 7 bases and J by 2 bases, leaving 8 bases between them. Here the CDR3 reads CASTDSQETQYF. For the CDR3, the DNA is TGTGCCAGCACGGACAGTCAAGAGACCCAGTACTTC.

The chain uses TRBV2 and TRBJ1-6; 8 bases fit TRBD1. V was pared by 6 bases and J by 8 bases, with 6 bases of the junction left unmatched. The CDR3 loop spans 14 amino acids. Germline CDR1 reads SNHLY; CDR2 reads FYNNEI. CDR3 bases: TGTGCCAGCAGCGAGACAGGGGCGGATTCACCCCTCCACTTT. This encodes CASSETGADSPLHF. The full variable domain, rest sourced from reference TRBV2 and TRBJ1-6, is EPEVTQTPSHQVTQMGQEVILRCVPISNHLYFYWYRQILGQKVEFLVSFYNNEISEKSEIFDDQFSVERPDGSNFTLKIRSTKLEDSAMYFCASSETGADSPLHFGNGTRLTVT.

This clonotype was picked up a small number of times. The V and J genes are TRBV19 and TRBJ2-4, with D unclear. Trimming stripped 6 bases from V and 1 base from J, with 10 bases between. Germline CDR1 and CDR2: LNHDA and SQIVND (reference sequence). CDR3 length: 14 residues. The DNA of the CDR3 is TGTGCCAGTAGCCCTTACGGGGCCAAAAACATTCAGTACTTC. This sequence encodes CASSPYGAKNIQYF. The whole variable domain, filled in from reference TRBV19 and TRBJ2-4, reads DGGITQSPKYLFRKEGQNVTLSCEQNLNHDAMYWYRQDPGQGLRLIYYSQIVNDFQKGDIAEGYSVSREKKESFPLTVTSAQKNPTAFYLCASSPYGAKNIQYFGAGTRLSVL.

This clonotype turned up a few times. The chain joins TRBV27 to TRBJ2-7; D is perhaps TRBD1 (6 bases). Germline values: CDR1 MNHEY, CDR2 SMNVEV (reference sequence). The CDR3 runs 13 residues. V lost 3 bases to trimming and J lost 5 bases, with 11 bases between them. As DNA, the CDR3 is TGTGCCAGCAGTTTTACCAGGGGTAACGAGCAGTACTTC. It codes for CASSFTRGNEQYF.

This chain joins TRBV7-3 and TRBJ1-6; 7 positions agree with TRBD1. With V trimmed by 5 bases and J by 6 bases, 10 bases remained unmatched. The CDR3 covers 16 residues. CDR1 SGHTA and CDR2 FQGTGA come from the germline V gene. The CDR3 DNA sequence: TGTGCCAGCAGCACAGAAAGGGGGCCCGCTAATTCACCCCTCCACTTT. Encoded protein: CASSTERGPANSPLHF.

The V call is TRBV2, the J call TRBJ1-6; TRBD1 matches 8 bases. V shed 1 base, J shed 11 bases, and the junction held 16 bases outside the gene matches. The CDR3 has 18 amino acids. The germline V gene has CDR1 SNHLY and CDR2 FYNNEI. The chain's CDR3 is CASSEEGGDRSIRTPLHF. CDR3 nucleotides: TGTGCCAGCAGTGAAGAAGGAGGGGACAGGTCCATCAGGACACCCCTCCACTTT.

The chain is built from TRBV27 and TRBJ1-6; tentative D call: TRBD1 (5 bases). Trimming removed 5 bases at V and 10 bases at J, with 18 bases between. Germline CDR1 MNHEY, CDR2 SMNVEV (reference sequence). This CDR3 is 15 amino acids long. Here the CDR3 DNA reads TGTGCCAGCAGTCTCGTGGGGGTAGGAGGATCACCCCTCCACTTT. Translation: CASSLVGVGGSPLHF.

The chain is built from TRBV25-1 and TRBJ2-7, with TRBD2 matching over 9 bases. This CDR3 has 15 residues. The ends lost 4 bases at V and 0 bases at J; junction bases unmatched: 4. In germline, CDR1 is MGHDK, CDR2 SYGVNS. In DNA, the CDR3 is TGTGCCAGCAGTGGGCTGACTAGCGGCTCCTACGAGCAGTACTTC. Its protein product is CASSGLTSGSYEQYF.

Many counts were recorded for this clonotype. The J gene is TRBJ1-4, the V gene TRBV12-3 or TRBV12-4; D possibly corresponds to TRBD1 (6 bases). This CDR3 comprises 14 residues. Deletions cut 4 bases from V and 2 bases from J, with 8 bases between. The CDR3 spells CASSWTATNEKLFF. The CDR3 nucleotides read TGTGCCAGCAGTTGGACAGCGACTAATGAAAAACTGTTTTTT.

In its sample, this clonotype was seen many times. V is TRBV27 and J is TRBJ1-5, with D possibly TRBD1 on 6 matching bases. Germline V gene lookup returns CDR1 MNHEY and CDR2 SMNVEV (reference sequence). The CDR3 contains 15 residues. Trimming removed 6 bases at V and 3 bases at J, with 15 bases between. DNA for the CDR3: TGTGCCAGCAGATCCACAGGGATACTCAATCAGCCCCAGCATTTT. Its protein is CASRSTGILNQPQHF.

The V call is TRBV29-1, the J call TRBJ2-1; D could derive from TRBD1 or TRBD2 (5 bases each). With 5 bases removed from V and 6 bases from J, the gap between germline ends came to 17 bases. The CDR3 length is 14 residues. CDR1 is SQVTM, CDR2 ANQGSEA, per germline. CDR3 nucleotides: TGCAGCGTTTACGGGACGTCCTTGGGCAATGAGCAGTTCTTC. Protein sequence: CSVYGTSLGNEQFF.

This clonotype was detected many times. DNA of the CDR3: TGCGCCAGCAGTGCGACAGGGGTTTTTGGCACAGATACGCAGTATTTT. Translating gives CASSATGVFGTDTQYF. The chain couples TRBV10-1 to TRBJ2-3; 8 positions agree with TRBD1. The CDR3 is 16 amino acids. Germline trimming cut 4 bases from V and 1 base from J; bases unmatched to any gene: 7. CDR1 is WNHNN and CDR2 is SYGVQD in the germline V gene (reference sequence).

The chain combines TRBV7-2 with TRBJ2-7, with D tentatively TRBD2 (6 bases). Trimming took 0 bases from V and 2 from J, leaving 14 bases between them. The CDR3 is 16 amino acids. Germline CDR1 SGHTA, CDR2 FQGNSA. For the CDR3, the DNA is TGTGCCAGCAGCTTAGCCGGCGGGGCGGTGACCTACGAGCAGTACTTC. Translating it yields CASSLAGGAVTYEQYF.

The table lists this clonotype with many counts. The V call is TRBV20-1, the J call TRBJ2-2; the D gene is possibly TRBD1 (5 bases). Trimming took off 0 bases at V and 3 bases at J, with 11 bases between the two ends. Germline V lookup: CDR1 DFQATT, CDR2 SNEGSKA (reference sequence). The CDR3 length is 15 residues. The CDR3: CSARDNSRDTGELFF. Here the CDR3 DNA reads TGCAGTGCTAGAGATAACAGCAGGGACACCGGGGAGCTGTTTTTT.

The chain joins TRBV4-1 to TRBJ2-7, with 8 bases matching TRBD2. This CDR3 comprises 17 residues. V was clipped by 1 base and J by 6 bases; unmatched bases: 14. Germline CDR1 is MGHRA and CDR2 is YSYEKL. The CDR3 region has the DNA TGCGCCAGCAGCCAAGGCGGGGGGAGGGCTCCCTCGGGCGAGCAGTACTTC. Its translation: CASSQGGGRAPSGEQYF.

This chain joins TRBV6-5 and TRBJ1-1; D is unresolved. Trimming removed 2 bases from V and 0 bases from J, with 10 bases in between. The CDR3 runs 15 residues. The germline V gene encodes CDR1 MNHEY and CDR2 SVGAGI. The CDR3 loop is CASSYAGSMNTEAFF. The CDR3 region has the DNA TGTGCCAGCAGTTACGCTGGGAGTATGAACACTGAAGCTTTCTTT.

This clonotype turned up a few times. The chain links TRBV4-3 to TRBJ1-2; the D gene is possibly TRBD1 (5 bases). This CDR3 is built from 14 residues. Trimming pared 1 base from V and 8 bases from J, leaving 14 bases between. Germline V CDR1 and CDR2: LGHNA, YSLEER. In DNA, the CDR3 is TGCGCCAGCAGCCAAGCCCTGAGGGGAGAAGGCTACACCTTC. Amino acid sequence: CASSQALRGEGYTF.

This clonotype appeared many times. The chain couples TRBV19 to TRBJ2-5, with D perhaps matching TRBD1 or TRBD2 (5 bases each). CDR3 length: 13 amino acids. V was shortened by 5 bases and J by 7 bases, with 14 bases between the two germline ends. Germline CDR1 LNHDA, CDR2 SQIVND (reference sequence). The CDR3 here is CASSASGRGTQYF. CDR3 nucleotide sequence: TGTGCCAGTAGTGCCTCAGGGAGAGGGACCCAGTACTTC.

J is TRBJ2-1 and V is TRBV20-1; D is uncertain. Judging by the DNA end, TRBJ2-7 fits better; the J call may be wrong. CDR1 is DFQATT and CDR2 is SNEGSKA in the germline V gene (reference sequence). The CDR3 runs to 12 residues. This CDR3 reads CSARWGPGEQYF. In DNA, the CDR3 is TGCAGTGCTAGGTGGGGTCCTGGTGAGCAGTACTTC.

The chain employs TRBV3-1 and TRBJ2-3; D may match TRBD1 or TRBD2 (5 bases each). This CDR3 region has 17 residues. The V end was cut by 2 bases, the J end by 4 bases, with 19 bases between. Germline V CDR1 and CDR2: LGHDT, YNNKEL (reference sequence). The CDR3 protein is CASSQMGVWNVADTQYF. The CDR3 coding sequence is TGTGCCAGCAGCCAAATGGGGGTGTGGAACGTAGCAGATACGCAGTATTTT.

In this sample, this clonotype turned up many times. The chain has TRBV10-2 and TRBJ1-1; D unclear. V was cut by 2 bases and J by 2 bases, with 24 bases left in between. Germline V gives CDR1 WSHSY, CDR2 SAAADI. The CDR3 consists of 19 residues. CDR3 nucleotide sequence: TGCGCCAGCAGTGAGCGGGAGACCGCGGCAGGTTTCGGAAACACTGAAGCTTTCTTT. Its protein product is CASSERETAAGFGNTEAFF.

This chain's CDR3 is CASSYSKRVGSHGYTF. CDR3 nucleotides: TGTGCCAGCAGTTACTCAAAGAGAGTGGGTAGCCATGGCTACACCTTC. The chain employs TRBV6-5 and TRBJ1-2; D is uncertain. V was pared by 0 bases and J by 6 bases, with 17 bases between. CDR1 is MNHEY, CDR2 SVGAGI, per germline. The CDR3 sequence is 16 residues long.

In its sample, this clonotype was seen many times. This chain joins TRBV2 and TRBJ2-3; tentatively, D is TRBD1 (6 bases). The V gene lost 7 bases and the J gene lost 8 bases, with 16 bases spanning the gap. Germline V CDR1 and CDR2: SNHLY, FYNNEI. There are 13 residues in the CDR3. The DNA for the CDR3 is TGTGCCAGCATTTCACAGGGAAAAGGTACGCAGTATTTT. It codes for CASISQGKGTQYF.

Of note for this clonotype: Mismatch with germline at one junction end may stem from a read error. The chain links TRBV28 to TRBJ2-6; no firm D call. Germline V CDR1 and CDR2: MDHEN, SYDVKM. This CDR3 region has 15 residues. In DNA form, the CDR3 reads TGTGCCTGCAGCGTCAGAAACTCTGGGGCCAACGTCCTGACTTTC. This encodes CACSVRNSGANVLTF.

This clonotype was detected a few times. The chain recombines TRBV29-1 with TRBJ2-5; D might be TRBD1 or TRBD2, each matching 5 bases. Deletions cut 4 bases from V and 4 bases from J, with 16 bases between. The V gene's germline CDR1 is SQVTM and CDR2 ANQGSEA. The CDR3 covers 14 residues. Here the CDR3 reads CSVGGSGTSETQYF. CDR3 nucleotides: TGCAGCGTTGGCGGTTCCGGGACCTCAGAGACCCAGTACTTC.

Ten or more counts support this clonotype. This sequence joins TRBV5-4 and TRBJ2-3, with 9 bases matching TRBD2. Looked up from germline, CDR1 is SGHNT and CDR2 is YYREEE (reference sequence). J was trimmed by 5 bases and V by 1 base; bases with no gene match: 2. The CDR3 has 14 residues. The CDR3 reads CASSLLREGDTQYF. CDR3 sequence (DNA): TGTGCCAGCAGCTTGCTGCGGGAGGGAGATACGCAGTATTTT.

This clonotype was recorded many times. This chain connects TRBV15 to TRBJ2-7, with TRBD2 as a possible D gene (6 bases). The CDR3 is 15 amino acids. Germline CDR1 reads LNHNV; CDR2 reads YYDKDF (reference sequence). V lost 0 bases and J lost 3, with 12 bases in between. The CDR3 DNA follows: TGTGCCACCAGCAGAGATGGGAGGATAAACTACGAGCAGTACTTC. Protein product: CATSRDGRINYEQYF. Full variable domain (remainder filled in from reference TRBV15 and TRBJ2-7): DAMVIQNPRYQVTQFGKPVTLSCSQTLNHNVMYWYQQKSSQAPKLLFHYYDKDFNNEADTPDNFQSRRPNTSFCFLDIRSPGLGDTAMYLCATSRDGRINYEQYFGPGTRLTVT.